The 10 T cell receptor beta chains in this list originate from one sample, sequenced in a study of Graves' ophthalmopathy and Graves' hyperthyroidism. Amplification targeted the TCR beta CDR3 regions, with RNA transcripts as the source material. The first round was an RT-PCR with HTBI primers, and the second round was a multiplex PCR. TCRdb re-called the multiplex PCR reads with MiXCR, one entry per CDR3 protein. The table has approximately 700,000 distinct CDR3 sequences, around 40% seen once; the top ten hold about 40%. The specimen sequenced was peripheral blood. These receptors originate from an adult man with Graves' ophthalmopathy.

About this clonotype: A much larger clonotype is one base distant, so this may be a read error. The gene calls are TRBV13 and TRBJ1-1; D gene unclear. The CDR3 is made up of 13 amino acids. The V and J ends lost 4 bases and 0 bases respectively, with 6 bases between them. Germline CDR1 and CDR2: PRHDT and FYEKMQ (reference sequence). As DNA, the CDR3 is TGTGCCAGCAGCTCCCCTATGAACACTGAAGCTTTCTTT. Translating it yields CASSSPMNTEAFF.

This clonotype was observed a few times. This sequence joins TRBV11-2 and TRBJ1-5; unclear D gene. The CDR3 is 13 amino acids. Germline V CDR1 and CDR2: SGHAT, FQNNGV. Trimming cost V 5 bases and J 4 bases, with 9 bases left between them. The CDR3 protein is CASSPAPNQPQHF. CDR3 DNA sequence: TGTGCCAGCAGCCCAGCTCCAAATCAGCCCCAGCATTTT.

This clonotype was observed many times. The chain has TRBV2 and TRBJ1-5; D unclear. The CDR3 has 15 amino acids. CDR1 and CDR2 (germline): SNHLY, FYNNEI. The V and J ends lost 6 bases and 4 bases respectively, with 16 bases between them. CDR3 residues: CASRFRSERNQPQHF. CDR3 DNA: TGTGCCAGCAGGTTTAGATCGGAACGGAATCAGCCCCAGCATTTT.

J is TRBJ2-5 and V is TRBV20-1; 7 nucleotides match TRBD2. Germline V gives CDR1 DFQATT, CDR2 SNEGSKA (reference sequence). The CDR3 is made up of 18 amino acids. J was trimmed by 9 bases and V by 0 bases; bases with no gene match: 22. CDR3 sequence (DNA): TGCAGTGCTAGAGATTCACTTTGGGGAGGGGTTGGCAATCAGCCCCAGTACTTC. It translates to CSARDSLWGGVGNQPQYF.

The rearrangement uses TRBV12-3 or TRBV12-4 and TRBJ1-2; D possibly corresponds to TRBD1 (5 bases). The CDR3 has 14 residues. V shed 10 bases and J shed 2 bases, with 17 bases lying between them. The CDR3 protein is CATRDLEGNYGYTF. CDR3 bases: TGTGCCACCAGGGACCTGGAGGGCAACTATGGCTACACCTTC.

The J gene is TRBJ1-1, the V gene TRBV25-1; a weak D match, TRBD1 (5 bases). The CDR3 runs to 16 residues. Per the germline V gene, CDR1 is MGHDK and CDR2 is SYGVNS. Between the trimmed V and J ends, which lost 5 bases and 6 bases, there was a span of 22 bases. The chain's CDR3 is CASSYSPQGLSAEAFF. The CDR3 nucleotides read TGTGCCAGCAGTTACTCGCCTCAGGGATTGAGCGCTGAAGCTTTCTTT.

The V and J genes are TRBV7-9 and TRBJ2-7; possible D gene TRBD2, 5 bases. The CDR3 covers 13 residues. Germline V gene data show CDR1 as SEHNR and CDR2 as FQNEAQ (reference sequence). The V and J ends lost 11 bases and 4 bases respectively, with 18 bases between them. The CDR3 reads CACGLRGFYEQYF. The CDR3 DNA reads TGTGCCTGTGGGCTGAGAGGGTTTTACGAGCAGTACTTC.

This clonotype was picked up many times. This chain connects TRBV5-4 to TRBJ1-6; no reliable D call. V was cut by 3 bases and J by 8 bases, with 12 bases left in between. CDR3 length: 14 residues. Germline-derived CDR1 and CDR2 are SGHNT and YYREEE (reference sequence). This CDR3 reads CASSYTGWDSPLHF. CDR3 DNA: TGTGCCAGCAGCTATACCGGTTGGGATTCACCCCTCCACTTT.

This clonotype was detected only a few times. The V gene is TRBV5-6, the J gene TRBJ1-5; 7 nucleotides align to TRBD1. The J segment lost 0 bases and the V segment lost 2 bases, leaving 8 bases of the junction unmatched. This CDR3 region has 17 residues. Per germline, CDR1 SGHDT and CDR2 YYEEEE. The CDR3 region is CASSFRTGLGSNQPQHF. The CDR3 DNA sequence: TGTGCCAGCAGCTTTAGGACAGGTCTCGGTAGCAATCAGCCCCAGCATTTT. Full variable domain (rest looked up from reference TRBV5-6 and TRBJ1-5): DAGVTQSPTHLIKTRGQQVTLRCSPKSGHDTVSWYQQALGQGPQFIFQYYEEEERQRGNFPDRFSGHQFPNYSSELNVNALLLGDSALYLCASSFRTGLGSNQPQHFGDGTRLSIL.

This clonotype was seen repeatedly, ten times or more. The chain recombines TRBV7-2 with TRBJ1-3; D uncertain. The CDR3 runs to 14 residues. The V gene lost 1 base and the J gene lost 0 bases, with 4 bases spanning the gap. Germline CDR1 SGHTA, CDR2 FQGNSA. The CDR3 region has the DNA TGTGCCAGCAGCTTAGTTGCCTCTGGAAACACCATATATTTT. Protein product: CASSLVASGNTIYF.